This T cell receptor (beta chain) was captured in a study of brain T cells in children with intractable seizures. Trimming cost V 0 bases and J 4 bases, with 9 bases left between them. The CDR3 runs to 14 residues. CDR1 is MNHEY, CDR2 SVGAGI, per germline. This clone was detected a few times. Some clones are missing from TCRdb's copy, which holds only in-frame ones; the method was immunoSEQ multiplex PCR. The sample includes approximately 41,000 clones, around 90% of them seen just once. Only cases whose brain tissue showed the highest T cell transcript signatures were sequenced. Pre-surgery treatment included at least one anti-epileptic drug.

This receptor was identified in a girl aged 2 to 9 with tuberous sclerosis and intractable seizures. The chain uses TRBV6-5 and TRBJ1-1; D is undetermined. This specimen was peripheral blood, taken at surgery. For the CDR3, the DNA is TGTGCCAGCAGTTACTCTTTCCTCTCCACTGAAGCTTTCTTT. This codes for CASSYSFLSTEAFF.